This T cell receptor (beta chain) came from a study of blood T cell repertoires in COVID-19 (dated by TCRdb to the early 2020s). In the study overall: The collaborator samples originated in the United States, Italy and Spain and spanned the acute and convalescent phases of COVID-19. The sample metadata nearly always contained a de-identified subject ID, COVID-19 status, age in years and sex. Where available, HLA class I and class II types were taken from metadata supplied by the sample provider and were not determined by assay-based typing. The repertoires were made available in a free public database intended to serve as a resource for research on the immune response to SARS-CoV-2. The material from the prospective study consisted of cDNA or gDNA derived from T cells, B-cell-depleted T cells, or PBMCs. Subjects who had been exposed to COVID-19, were actively infected with it, or had recovered from it provided the deeply sampled blood TCRbeta repertoires that made up the dataset. Samples were obtained from the ongoing ImmuneRACE study (first 160 participants) and from about 1,300 subjects provided by 6 global collaborators.

Beyond this particular receptor, the publication reports: Clinical and demographic metadata were provided uncurated, with the amount varying by source and participant.

The immunoSEQ Assay, a bias-controlled multiplex PCR, was used to amplify TCRbeta CDR3 regions from genomic DNA. As for the original processing: The number of nucleated cells in each sample was estimated from the amplification of reference gene primers within the assay. Sequence reads were collapsed and filtered to measure the absolute abundance of every unique TCRbeta CDR3 rearrangement. For each sample, productive Simpson clonality was calculated as the square root of Simpson's diversity index over productive rearrangements. Imported from immuneACCESS, the table was reduced by TCRdb to in-frame sequences with V and J called. These copies leave out some clones; in studies compared against another copy, an unresolved V gene accounts for under half, and the cause of the remainder is not known. Clonal size and the V and J genes are those of that table, whereas D and trimming came from the DNA. The sample has over 250,000 clones on record, 70% to 85% of them singletons. The top ten constitute 1.4% to 1.5% of the sample.

The CDR3 runs 15 residues from the cysteine to the phenylalanine. Just CDR3 DNA is preserved here, 45 bases in frame from base 1. V ends up 5 bases short and J 0 bases short, with an unmatched junction base count of 4. Taken from the germline V gene, the CDR1 and CDR2 loops are SGHRS and YFSETQ. One collaborating source in Seattle enrolled patients while the patients were actively infected and followed the patients over time throughout the course of disease. Collaborating institutions collected whole blood in K2EDTA tubes following their own protocols. Collaborator samples were shipped for TCRbeta analysis as frozen whole blood, isolated PBMCs, or DNA extracted from either sample type. A note on this clone: Its binding antigen is unknown. Per-base qualities were not stored, and no clone one base away is much larger. This same CDR3 is encoded by further DNA sequences in the sample.

The TCR originated in a human donor with COVID-19, enrolled during active disease. The donor label of this sample is uncertain. The specimen sequenced was peripheral blood. The V gene is TRBV5-1 and the J gene is TRBJ2-4, and 8 bases in between align with TRBD1. The CDR3 loop reads CASSPDRVAKNIQYF. The sequence in DNA is TGCGCCAGCAGTCCGGACAGGGTAGCCAAAAACATTCAGTACTTC.